Included here is one T cell receptor beta chain sequence, with context. The sample belongs to a study of CD8 T cells in Susac syndrome. Study-wide background: Patients with Susac syndrome had blood drawn and were at that point therapy-naive, on corticosteroids, or on intravenous immunoglobulin alone.

The germline V and J ends were trimmed by 7 bases and 4 bases, with 19 bases remaining between them. The CDR3 consists of 15 residues. CDR1 and CDR2 from the germline V gene are MNHNS and SASEGT. RNA amounts of 0.5 to 1 ug underwent reverse transcription with random hexamers. TCRdb fed the immunoSEQ multiplex PCR reads into MiXCR, producing one record per CDR3 protein. The sample lists about 180,000 distinct CDR3 sequences; about 93% were seen once. Patients with Susac syndrome met diagnostic criteria defined recently for definite or probable disease. FACS enriched CD8+ TEMRA cells, while bulk CD8+ and CD4+ were negatively isolated.

The rearrangement uses TRBV6-1 and TRBJ1-2; D is undetermined. The specimen was CD4+ T cells from PBMCs. The receptor comes from a human donor with Susac syndrome. CDR3: CASTIGLPSGYGYTF. CDR3 DNA: TGTGCCAGCACCATTGGACTGCCGAGTGGCTATGGCTACACCTTC.